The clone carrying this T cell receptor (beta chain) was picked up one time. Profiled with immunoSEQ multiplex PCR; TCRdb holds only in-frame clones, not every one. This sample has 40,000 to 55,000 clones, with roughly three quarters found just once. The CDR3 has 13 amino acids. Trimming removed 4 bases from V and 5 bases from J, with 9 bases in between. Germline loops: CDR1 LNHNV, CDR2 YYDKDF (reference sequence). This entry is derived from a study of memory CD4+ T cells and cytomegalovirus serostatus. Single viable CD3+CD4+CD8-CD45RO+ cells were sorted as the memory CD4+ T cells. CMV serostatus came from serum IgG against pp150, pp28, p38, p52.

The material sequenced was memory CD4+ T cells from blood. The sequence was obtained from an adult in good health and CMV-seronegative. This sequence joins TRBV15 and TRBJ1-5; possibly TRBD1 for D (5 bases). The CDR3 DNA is TGTGCCACCAGCACCGACAGCGATCAGCCCCAGCATTTT. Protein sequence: CATSTDSDQPQHF.